This T cell receptor beta chain was sequenced for a study of long-term antiretroviral therapy in people with HIV. General study findings and limits: Increased diversity was seen after ART, yet it remained lower than in transplant donor controls. Therapy changes, viral resistance and ART adherence were not documented in the available data. Those clones which expanded before ART made up the dominant part of the repertoire at all time points.

The authors ran the immunoSEQ assay, v3.0, at survey level. Assay used: immunoSEQ multiplex PCR; TCRdb lists only in-frame clones, some missing. This table holds about 23,000 clones, 70% to 90% found once. Worth noting for this clone: Its target is not known.

CDR1 is MGHDK, CDR2 SYGVNS, per germline. This CDR3 region has 16 residues. V lost 4 bases to trimming and J lost 0 bases, with 13 bases between them. The genes are TRBV25-1 and TRBJ2-1; D is unclear. The TCR comes from a man aged 35 to 55 with HIV. Sequenced material: unsorted PBMCs, taken 1.6 years after starting antiretroviral therapy. CDR3 DNA: TGTGCCAGCAGTGCGTCCGTAACGAGCTCCTACAATGAGCAGTTCTTC. Translated: CASSASVTSSYNEQFF.